This T cell receptor beta chain was identified during a study of blood T cell repertoires in COVID-19 (TCRdb year 2020). Some background on the complete study: Samples from collaborators originated in the United States, Italy and Spain and spanned both the acute and convalescent phases of COVID-19. Sample metadata almost always included a de-identified subject ID, COVID-19 status, age in years and sex. The repertoires were made available in a free public database intended to serve as a resource for research on the immune response to SARS-CoV-2. The samples were drawn from two sources: the first 160 participants of the ongoing ImmuneRACE study, and 1,000 to 1,500 subjects contributed by 6 global collaborators. HLA class I and class II types, where available, came from metadata supplied by the sample provider rather than from assay-based typing. The material from the prospective study consisted of cDNA or gDNA derived from T cells, B-cell-depleted T cells, or PBMCs. The dataset comprised deeply sampled blood TCRbeta repertoires from subjects exposed to, actively infected with, or recovered from COVID-19.

The immunoSEQ Assay, a bias-controlled multiplex PCR, was used to amplify TCRbeta CDR3 regions from genomic DNA. Turning to the authors' computational methods: The number of nucleated cells in each sample was estimated by amplification of reference gene primers within the assay. Sequence reads were collapsed and filtered to measure the absolute abundance of every unique TCRbeta CDR3 rearrangement. For each sample, productive Simpson clonality was calculated as the square root of Simpson's diversity index across productive rearrangements. The source is immuneACCESS, and TCRdb retained only in-frame sequences with V and J called. Part of the clones is not carried over; for the studies checked, unresolved V genes explain less than half of this, and the remainder is unexplained. V and J calls and clone size are those listed in that table; D and trimming were worked out from the DNA. The sample table lists about 140,000 clones, approximately 85% of them with a count of one. Roughly 2.9% of the sample is held by the ten biggest clonotypes.

Study-wide conclusions, independent of this receptor: The amount of clinical and demographic metadata varied by source and participant and was provided uncurated.

The CDR3 runs 16 residues from the cysteine to the phenylalanine. The kept DNA is CDR3 alone, 48 bases in frame from the first base. V sheds 1 base and J sheds 0 bases, leaving 12 bases between their ends. Per the germline V gene, SGHNT is the CDR1 and YENEEA is the CDR2. Collaborating institutions collected whole blood in K2EDTA tubes following their own protocols. For TCRbeta analysis, collaborator samples were shipped as frozen whole blood, as isolated PBMCs, or as DNA extracted from either sample type. Note on this clone: Its antigen specificity is not known. The record has no base qualities; no much larger clone is one base away.

The sequence was obtained from a man in his fifties or sixties with acute or convalescent COVID-19. The sequence is built from TRBV11-3 and TRBJ1-1, with the D gene too uncertain to name. The sample consisted of peripheral blood. For the CDR3, the sequence is CASSLGGSLMNTEAFF. The nucleotide sequence is given as TGTGCCAGCAGCTTAGGAGGGTCCCTCATGAACACTGAAGCTTTCTTT.